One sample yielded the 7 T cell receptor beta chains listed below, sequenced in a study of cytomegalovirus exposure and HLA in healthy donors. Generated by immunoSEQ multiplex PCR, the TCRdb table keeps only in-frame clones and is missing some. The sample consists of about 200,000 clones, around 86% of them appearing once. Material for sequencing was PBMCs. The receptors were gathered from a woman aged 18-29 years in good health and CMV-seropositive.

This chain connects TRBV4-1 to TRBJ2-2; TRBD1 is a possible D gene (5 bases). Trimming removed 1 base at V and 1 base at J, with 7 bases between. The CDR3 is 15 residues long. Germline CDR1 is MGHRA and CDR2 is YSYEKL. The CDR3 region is CASSQVGQNTGELFF. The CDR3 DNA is TGCGCCAGCAGCCAAGTCGGACAGAACACCGGGGAGCTGTTTTTT.

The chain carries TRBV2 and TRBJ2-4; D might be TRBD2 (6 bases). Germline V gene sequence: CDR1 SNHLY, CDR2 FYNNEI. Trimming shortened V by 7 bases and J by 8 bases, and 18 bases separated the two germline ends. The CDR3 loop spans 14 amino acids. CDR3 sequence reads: CASTKRSSVDIQYF. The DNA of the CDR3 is TGTGCCAGCACCAAAAGGTCTAGCGTGGACATTCAGTACTTC.

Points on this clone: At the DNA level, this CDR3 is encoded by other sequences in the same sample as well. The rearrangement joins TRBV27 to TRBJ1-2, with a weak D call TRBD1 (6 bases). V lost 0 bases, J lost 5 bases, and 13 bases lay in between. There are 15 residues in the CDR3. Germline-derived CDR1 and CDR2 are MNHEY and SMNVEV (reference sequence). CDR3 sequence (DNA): TGTGCCAGCAGTTTATCGAGCCAGGGGCGATATGGCTACACCTTC. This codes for CASSLSSQGRYGYTF.

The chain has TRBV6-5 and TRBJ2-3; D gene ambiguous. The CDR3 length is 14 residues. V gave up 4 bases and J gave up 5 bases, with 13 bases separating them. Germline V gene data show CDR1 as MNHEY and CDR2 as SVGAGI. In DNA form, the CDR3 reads TGTGCCAGCAGTTCCCGAGAAGAATTAGATACGCAGTATTTT. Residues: CASSSREELDTQYF.

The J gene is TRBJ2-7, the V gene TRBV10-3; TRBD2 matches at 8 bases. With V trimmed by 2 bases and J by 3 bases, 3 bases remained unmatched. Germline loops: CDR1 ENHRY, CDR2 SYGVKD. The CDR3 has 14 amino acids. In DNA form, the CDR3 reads TGTGCCATCAGTGAGAGCGGGGGCCTCTACGAGCAGTACTTC. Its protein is CAISESGGLYEQYF.

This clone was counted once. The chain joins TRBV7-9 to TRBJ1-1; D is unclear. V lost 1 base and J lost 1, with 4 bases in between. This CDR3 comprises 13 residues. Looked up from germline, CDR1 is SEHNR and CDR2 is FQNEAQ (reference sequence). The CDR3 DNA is TGTGCCAGCAGCTTAGGACAGAACACTGAAGCTTTCTTT. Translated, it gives CASSLGQNTEAFF.

The CDR3 loop reads CASSGSSGSGANVLTF. CDR3 nucleotides: TGTGCCAGCAGCGGGTCTTCGGGATCTGGGGCCAACGTCCTGACTTTC. The chain links TRBV7-3 to TRBJ2-6, with a weak D call TRBD2 (5 bases). V was clipped by 5 bases and J by 1 base, with 12 bases between them. There are 16 residues in the CDR3. Per the germline V gene, CDR1 is SGHTA and CDR2 is FQGTGA.